The rows below give T cell receptor beta chains drawn from one sample of a study of blood T cell repertoires in COVID-19. Sequencing was performed with immunoSEQ multiplex PCR; in TCRdb, only in-frame clones are kept and a portion is missing. The data show roughly 140,000 clones, 65% to 90% seen once. Sequenced material: peripheral blood. These receptors were taken from a man aged 65-85 years with acute or convalescent COVID-19. Each CDR3 is given with its conserved first and last residue. The D gene is left open where the match is weak. Rows give clone size only sometimes, using once, few, many, or a class for an expanded clone.

j_call: TRBJ2-3
clone_size: -
v_call: TRBV18
d_call: TRBD1
cdr3_nt: TGTGCCAGCTCATCGGACAGGGGATATGATACGCAGTATTTT
cdr3_aa: CASSSDRGYDTQYF

j_call: TRBJ2-1
clone_size: once
v_call: TRBV28
d_call: -
cdr3_nt: TGTGCCAGCAGTCTGAACAGACAGCAGTTCTTC
cdr3_aa: CASSLNRQQFF

j_call: TRBJ2-7
clone_size: few
v_call: TRBV28
d_call: -
cdr3_nt: TGTGCCAGCAGCTTAACAGTGGACTACGAGCAGTACTTC
cdr3_aa: CASSLTVDYEQYF

j_call: TRBJ2-3
clone_size: -
v_call: TRBV5-1
d_call: TRBD1
cdr3_nt: TGCGCCAGCAGCTTGGGGGCCAGGGGGTGGAGAACAGATACGCAGTATTTT
cdr3_aa: CASSLGARGWRTDTQYF

j_call: TRBJ2-7
clone_size: -
v_call: TRBV6-5
d_call: TRBD2
cdr3_nt: TGTGCCAGCAGTCAAACTAGCGGGATACCCTACGAGCAGTACTTC
cdr3_aa: CASSQTSGIPYEQYF

j_call: TRBJ1-1
clone_size: -
v_call: TRBV28
d_call: -
cdr3_nt: TGTGCCAGCAGCCCTGGGGGGGGCCCCACTGAAGCTTTCTTT
cdr3_aa: CASSPGGGPTEAFF

j_call: TRBJ2-1
clone_size: -
v_call: TRBV7-9
d_call: TRBD1
cdr3_nt: TGTGCCAGCACCCCCCCCGCGACAGGGATCTACAATGAGCAGTTCTTC
cdr3_aa: CASTPPATGIYNEQFF

j_call: TRBJ1-1
clone_size: -
v_call: TRBV5-6
d_call: TRBD1
cdr3_nt: TGTGCCAGCACGACAGGGGGGGGCACTGAAGCTTTCTTT
cdr3_aa: CASTTGGGTEAFF

j_call: TRBJ2-3
clone_size: -
v_call: TRBV9
d_call: TRBD2
cdr3_nt: TGTGCCAGCTCCGGGACTACTGAGGGAGATACGCAGTATTTT
cdr3_aa: CASSGTTEGDTQYF

j_call: TRBJ1-3
clone_size: -
v_call: TRBV7-2
d_call: TRBD1
cdr3_nt: TGTGCCAGCGGACAGGGTGGCTTTGGAAACACCATATATTTT
cdr3_aa: CASGQGGFGNTIYF

j_call: TRBJ1-4
clone_size: many
v_call: TRBV19
d_call: -
cdr3_nt: TGTGCCAGTAGCCCGACCCTCAGGGGTGAAAAACTGTTTTTT
cdr3_aa: CASSPTLRGEKLFF

j_call: TRBJ2-2
clone_size: few
v_call: TRBV5-4
d_call: TRBD2
cdr3_nt: TGTGCCAGCACCCGAACAAGGACTAGCAACACCGGGGAGCTGTTTTTT
cdr3_aa: CASTRTRTSNTGELFF

j_call: TRBJ1-3
clone_size: -
v_call: TRBV2
d_call: -
cdr3_nt: TGTGCCAGCACCCTAGGGGGAGGAAACACCATATATTTT
cdr3_aa: CASTLGGGNTIYF

j_call: TRBJ1-1
clone_size: -
v_call: TRBV27
d_call: TRBD1
cdr3_nt: TGTGCCAGCAGGGGGACAGGGGGAGTTGGTGAAGCTTTCTTT
cdr3_aa: CASRGTGGVGEAFF

j_call: TRBJ2-1
clone_size: few
v_call: TRBV7-2
d_call: -
cdr3_nt: TGTGCCAGCAGCGATGGGACTTTCTACAATGAGCAGTTCTTC
cdr3_aa: CASSDGTFYNEQFF

j_call: TRBJ1-4
clone_size: -
v_call: TRBV10-2
d_call: -
cdr3_nt: TGCGCCAGCAGTGAGGTGGGCGCCGAAGAAAAACTGTTTTTT
cdr3_aa: CASSEVGAEEKLFF

j_call: TRBJ2-5
clone_size: -
v_call: TRBV5-1
d_call: TRBD2
cdr3_nt: TGCGCCACCTCCGTCGGGGGGTTGGAGACCCAGTACTTC
cdr3_aa: CATSVGGLETQYF

j_call: TRBJ2-2
clone_size: -
v_call: TRBV4-2
d_call: -
cdr3_nt: TGTGCCAGCAGGTATGGAGCAGGGGTTACCGGGGAGCTGTTTTTT
cdr3_aa: CASRYGAGVTGELFF

j_call: TRBJ2-3
clone_size: -
v_call: TRBV9
d_call: TRBD2
cdr3_nt: TGTGCCAGCAGCGAGGGCGGGGGGGCCGCCCAGTATTTT
cdr3_aa: CASSEGGGAAQYF

j_call: TRBJ1-1
clone_size: -
v_call: TRBV4-1
d_call: TRBD1
cdr3_nt: TGCGCCAGCAGCCCAGGACAGGGGGCGGACACTGAAGCTTTCTTT
cdr3_aa: CASSPGQGADTEAFF

j_call: TRBJ1-2
clone_size: -
v_call: TRBV5-8
d_call: TRBD1
cdr3_nt: TGTGCCAGCAGCGTGGCGGACAGGGTCTATGGCTACACCTTC
cdr3_aa: CASSVADRVYGYTF

j_call: TRBJ2-7
clone_size: -
v_call: TRBV6-5
d_call: TRBD1
cdr3_nt: TGTGCCAGCAGCAGGACAGGGGGCGAGCAGTACTTC
cdr3_aa: CASSRTGGEQYF

j_call: TRBJ2-7
clone_size: -
v_call: TRBV3-1/TRBV3-2
d_call: TRBD2
cdr3_nt: TGTGCCAGCAGCCTCTGGGGACTAGCGGGAGCCCACGAGCAGTACTTC
cdr3_aa: CASSLWGLAGAHEQYF

j_call: TRBJ2-7
clone_size: -
v_call: TRBV7-9
d_call: -
cdr3_nt: TGTGCCAGCAGCTTGACTAGCTACGAGCAGTACTTC
cdr3_aa: CASSLTSYEQYF

j_call: TRBJ2-3
clone_size: -
v_call: TRBV7-2
d_call: -
cdr3_nt: TGTGCCAGCAGCTCAGCCGGACAGAGCACAGATACGCAGTATTTT
cdr3_aa: CASSSAGQSTDTQYF

j_call: TRBJ2-3
clone_size: -
v_call: TRBV5-4
d_call: TRBD2
cdr3_nt: TGTGCCAGCAGCCCCGGACTAGCGGCCACAGATACGCAGTATTTT
cdr3_aa: CASSPGLAATDTQYF

j_call: TRBJ1-1
clone_size: -
v_call: TRBV28
d_call: TRBD1
cdr3_nt: TGTGCCAGCATCTCGTCAGGACAGGGGAACACTGAAGCTTTCTTT
cdr3_aa: CASISSGQGNTEAFF

j_call: TRBJ1-2
clone_size: -
v_call: TRBV28
d_call: TRBD1
cdr3_nt: TGTGCCAGCAGCCAGACAGGGGTGAGAGGCTACACCTTC
cdr3_aa: CASSQTGVRGYTF

j_call: TRBJ2-2
clone_size: -
v_call: TRBV12-5
d_call: TRBD2
cdr3_nt: TGTGCTAGTGGTTTTTCCGGACTAGCGGGAGGCTTATCGGTCACCGGGGAGCTGTTTTTT
cdr3_aa: CASGFSGLAGGLSVTGELFF